The rows below give T cell receptor beta chains drawn from one sample of a study of T cell repertoires in cytomegalovirus infection. No antigen has been assigned to these receptors. TCRdb analysed the reads with MiXCR anew, one entry per CDR3 protein. The sample holds about 130,000 distinct CDR3 sequences, 32% seen once. Sequenced material: CD8+ T cells from cultured PBMCs, taken from culture after CMV antigen stimulation. All receptors come from a human donor in good health (CMV status not recorded). Some clones in this sample may be carry-over from other donors' samples. Both conserved end residues are part of each CDR3. D genes are given only for firm matches. Expanded clones are given a class, and other clones once, few, many or no size at all.

v_gene	j_gene	abundance	d_gene	CDR3nt	CDR3aa
TRBV4-3	TRBJ1-4	.	.	TGCGCCAGCTCCCAACGTCAGGGGATCGTGGCTAATGAAAAACTGTTTTTT	CASSQRQGIVANEKLFF
TRBV12-3/TRBV12-4	TRBJ1-5	few	.	TGTGCCAGCAGTTCCGACCCAATGAACAATCAGCCCCAGCATTTT	CASSSDPMNNQPQHF
TRBV5-6	TRBJ1-5	few	.	TGTGCCAGCAGCTTTTTCGCACAGGCGAAACAGCCCCAGCATTTT	CASSFFAQAKQPQHF
TRBV7-2	TRBJ2-3	many	TRBD2	TGTGCCAGCAGCTCACACTCCCCGACTAGCGGGGTAGTGTTGTCTAGCACAGATACGCAGTATTTT	CASSSHSPTSGVVLSSTDTQYF
TRBV7-9	TRBJ2-3	once	.	TGTGCCAGCAGCTTAGCGAATGGAGATACGCAGTATTTT	CASSLANGDTQYF
TRBV4-2	TRBJ1-5	few	.	TGTGCCAGCAGCCAAGAAGGGGGGGGCGTGAGGCAGCCCCAGCATTTT	CASSQEGGGVRQPQHF
TRBV10-3	TRBJ1-4	.	.	TGTGCCATCAGTGAGTCGAGTTTTAGTGAAAAACTGTTTTTT	CAISESSFSEKLFF
TRBV15	TRBJ1-1	.	TRBD1	TGTGCCACCAGCAGAGACAGGGGGGGGTTTGGTGAAGCTTTCTTT	CATSRDRGGFGEAFF
TRBV7-8	TRBJ2-7	few	.	TGTGCCAGCAGCCCAGTGGACCCATCCTACGAGCAGTACTTC	CASSPVDPSYEQYF
TRBV25-1	TRBJ1-5	.	.	TGTGCCAGCAGTGAAGCGGACAGCCTCAATCAGCCCCAGCATTTT	CASSEADSLNQPQHF
TRBV7-1	TRBJ1-2	.	TRBD1	TGTGCCAGCAGTGCCCAGGGGGCTGGCGGCTACACCTTC	CASSAQGAGGYTF
TRBV7-9	TRBJ2-7	.	TRBD1	TGTGCCAGCAGCCTGGGACAGCCAGGACCTCTGGACGAGCAGTACTTC	CASSLGQPGPLDEQYF
TRBV2	TRBJ2-3	.	TRBD2	TGTGCCACGCCGGACGGGGGGGGAGGAGCAGATACGCAGTATTTT	CATPDGGGGADTQYF
TRBV6-1	TRBJ1-6	few	.	TGTGCCAGCAGTGAATACGGCTTAAGCTCCTATAATTCACCCCTCCACTTT	CASSEYGLSSYNSPLHF